This T cell receptor beta chain is from a study of T cell clones after liver transplantation. For the study at large: Samples came from ITN030ST, which attempted immunosuppression withdrawal within 2 years of liver transplantation. A pre-transplant mixed lymphocyte reaction with TCRbeta sequencing defined graft-donor-reactive clones followed in post-transplant blood. Pre-transplant mixed lymphocyte reactions yielded third-party-reactive TCRbeta sequences as comparators for graft-donor-reactive sequences.

Using immunoSEQ multiplex PCR, the repertoire was profiled, and TCRdb retains in-frame clones only, with some absent. This table holds 72,000 or so clones, 70% to 90% found once. For this clone: Its target is unknown.

Study-level results: Small, mixed patient groups and varying post-transplant times limit these conclusions.

The CDR3 totals 15 residues. The germline gives CDR1 SGHVS, CDR2 FQNEAQ. With 1 base removed from V and 4 bases from J, the gap between germline ends came to 14 bases. This specimen consisted of CD4+ T cells from blood, obtained at the 22-month timepoint. The receptor was derived from a human patient who received a liver transplant. Some T cells may have come from the graft donor. J is TRBJ2-7 and V is TRBV7-8, with D uncertain. The CDR3: CASSLVILPNYEQYF. CDR3 nucleotide sequence: TGTGCCAGCAGCTTAGTCATCCTCCCGAATTACGAGCAGTACTTC.